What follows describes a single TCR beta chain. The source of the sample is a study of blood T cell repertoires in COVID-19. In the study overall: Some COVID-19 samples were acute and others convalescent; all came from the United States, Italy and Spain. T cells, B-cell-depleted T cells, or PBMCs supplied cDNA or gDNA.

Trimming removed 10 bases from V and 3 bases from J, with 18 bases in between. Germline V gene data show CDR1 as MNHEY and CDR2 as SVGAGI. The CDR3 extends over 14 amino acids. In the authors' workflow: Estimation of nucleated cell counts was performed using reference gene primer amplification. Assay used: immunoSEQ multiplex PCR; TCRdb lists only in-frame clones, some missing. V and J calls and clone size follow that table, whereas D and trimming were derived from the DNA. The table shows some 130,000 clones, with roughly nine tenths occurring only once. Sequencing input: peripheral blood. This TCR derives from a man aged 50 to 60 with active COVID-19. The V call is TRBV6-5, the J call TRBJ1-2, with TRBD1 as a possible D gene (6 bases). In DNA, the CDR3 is TGTGCCACCGGTGTTCAGGGGCCCTACTATGGCTACACCTTC. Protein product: CATGVQGPYYGYTF.